This T cell receptor (beta chain) was identified in a study of T cells in Graves' hyperthyroidism and ophthalmopathy. With V trimmed by 0 bases and J by 0 bases, 3 bases remained unmatched. The CDR3 totals 16 residues. Germline values: CDR1 LGHDT, CDR2 YNNKEL (reference sequence). The study left out patients who had uncontrolled infection, other autoimmune disease, pregnancy or lactation. This clonotype was seen many times. Its antigen is unidentified. General study points: Ophthalmopathy was identified by the model a median around 6 months ahead of onset.

What was amplified from RNA transcripts were TCR beta CDR3 regions. First-round RT-PCR of the TCR CDR3 relied on the HTBI primer set. TCRdb reprocessed the multiplex PCR reads via MiXCR and lists one record per CDR3 protein. The sample lists hundreds of thousands of distinct CDR3 sequences; about a sixth were seen once. Sequenced: blood. The chain joins TRBV3-1 to TRBJ2-7; 9 nucleotides line up with TRBD1. The source of this sequence is a woman aged 40 to 50 with Graves' ophthalmopathy. The CDR3 DNA is TGTGCCAGCAGCCAAGACCCGGGACAGGGCTCCTACGAGCAGTACTTC. Encoded protein: CASSQDPGQGSYEQYF.